Below, 17 T cell receptor beta chains from the same sample are listed, as sequenced in a study of CD8 T cells in Susac syndrome. The authors reverse transcribed roughly 0.5 to 1 ug RNA with random hexamers. TCRdb independently ran MiXCR on the immunoSEQ multiplex PCR reads; one entry per CDR3 protein. The sample consists of roughly 220,000 distinct CDR3 sequences, 94% of them appearing once. Sequencing was performed on CD4+ T cells from PBMCs. These receptors were collected from a human donor with Susac syndrome.

The rearrangement uses TRBV4-3 and TRBJ2-1; TRBD2 agrees at 10 bases. CDR3 length: 15 residues. Unmatched junction bases numbered 1, after V lost 1 base and J lost 4 bases. Germline loops: CDR1 LGHNA, CDR2 YSLEER. The CDR3 region has the DNA TGCGCCAGCAGCCAAGTAGCGGGGGGTTACAATGAGCAGTTCTTC. Amino acids: CASSQVAGGYNEQFF.

The chain combines TRBV20-1 with TRBJ2-7; no definite D call. CDR3 length: 12 residues. Trimming pared 0 bases from V and 7 bases from J, leaving 10 bases between. The V gene's germline CDR1 is DFQATT and CDR2 SNEGSKA (reference sequence). The CDR3 here is CSAREPPREQYF. CDR3 nucleotide sequence: TGCAGTGCTAGAGAACCGCCGAGGGAGCAGTACTTC.

The chain couples TRBV5-4 to TRBJ1-2; 8 nucleotides match TRBD1. The V segment lost 4 bases and the J segment 8 bases; nucleotides outside the gene matches: 4. The germline gives CDR1 SGHNT, CDR2 YYREEE (reference sequence). This CDR3 is 12 amino acids long. CDR3 coding DNA: TGTGCCAGCAGCCCGGACAGGGTAGGCTACACCTTC. Its translation: CASSPDRVGYTF.

The rearrangement joins TRBV20-1 to TRBJ2-1; no clear D. Germline-derived CDR1 and CDR2 are DFQATT and SNEGSKA (reference sequence). V was trimmed by 6 bases and J by 2 bases, leaving 14 bases between them. The CDR3 runs 14 residues. CDR3 DNA sequence: TGCAGTGCCCACGATAGTAATGCCTACAATGAGCAGTTCTTC. Translation gives CSAHDSNAYNEQFF.

As regards this clonotype: Relative to the germline gene, one junction end is altered; a read error may explain this. The chain recombines TRBV12-3 or TRBV12-4 with TRBJ2-5, with 12 bases identical to TRBD2. The CDR3 totals 16 residues. The CDR3 is CAISLTSGGPVETQYF. The CDR3 DNA follows: TGTGCCATCAGTTTAACTAGCGGGGGGCCGGTAGAGACCCAGTACTTC.

The V call is TRBV12-3 or TRBV12-4, the J call TRBJ1-1; no clear D gene. The CDR3 sequence is 12 residues long. The V and J ends lost 3 bases and 7 bases respectively, with 9 bases between them. This CDR3 reads CASSFGAYEAFF. The CDR3 nucleotides read TGTGCCAGCAGTTTCGGAGCTTATGAAGCTTTCTTT.

The chain is built from TRBV25-1 and TRBJ1-6, with D possibly matching TRBD1 (5 bases). The CDR3 is 14 residues long. V was cut by 3 bases and J by 10 bases, with 13 bases left in between. The germline gives CDR1 MGHDK, CDR2 SYGVNS. This CDR3 is CASSDPGWGSPLHF. The CDR3 bases are TGTGCCAGCAGTGACCCGGGGTGGGGCTCACCCCTCCACTTT.

This chain uses TRBV6-2 or TRBV6-3 with TRBJ1-1; D is perhaps TRBD1 (5 bases). This CDR3 has 16 residues. The germline V gene encodes CDR1 MNHEY and CDR2 SVGEGT. V dropped 4 bases and J dropped 5 bases, with 20 bases sitting between them. This CDR3 is CASSSPGPLRSTEAFF. CDR3 nucleotides: TGTGCCAGCAGTTCCCCGGGACCACTGCGGTCGACTGAAGCTTTCTTT.

The V and J genes are TRBV2 and TRBJ2-3, with D unresolved. V was pared by 4 bases and J by 2 bases, with 4 bases between. This CDR3 spans 12 amino acids. The germline V gene has CDR1 SNHLY and CDR2 FYNNEI. CDR3 protein: CASSVYTDTQYF. Written as DNA, the CDR3 is TGTGCCAGCAGTGTTTACACAGATACGCAGTATTTT.

This chain connects TRBV5-1 to TRBJ2-4; possible D gene TRBD1, 6 bases. In germline, CDR1 is SGHRS, CDR2 YFSETQ. Trimming cost V 1 base and J 3 bases, with 8 bases left between them. This CDR3 contains 14 residues. DNA of the CDR3: TGCGCCAGCAGCTTGCAGGGGATCAAAAACATTCAGTACTTC. Protein: CASSLQGIKNIQYF.

J is TRBJ1-2 and V is TRBV12-3 or TRBV12-4; 9 nucleotides match TRBD1. V shed 5 bases and J 2 bases; nucleotides not matched to a gene: 6. CDR3 length equals 15 residues. CDR3 coding DNA: TGTGCCAGCAGTCGTTCAACAGGGGGCAACTATGGCTACACCTTC. This translates into CASSRSTGGNYGYTF.

The chain is built from TRBV19 and TRBJ2-1; 9 nucleotides match TRBD2. V lost 5 bases, J lost 9 bases, and 11 bases stayed unmatched. The CDR3 consists of 15 residues. Germline lookup yields CDR1 LNHDA and CDR2 SQIVND (reference sequence). CDR3 DNA: TGTGCCAGTAGTCCGTTTAGCGGGGGCCACGTTGAGCAGTTCTTC. As protein: CASSPFSGGHVEQFF.

This clonotype came up once. This chain connects TRBV25-1 to TRBJ2-5; weak D call: TRBD2 (6 bases). This CDR3 comprises 13 residues. Trimming took off 5 bases at V and 4 bases at J, with 11 bases between the two ends. CDR1 is MGHDK and CDR2 is SYGVNS in the germline V gene. The chain's CDR3 is CASSIRGRETQYF. In DNA form, the CDR3 reads TGTGCCAGCAGTATACGGGGGAGAGAGACCCAGTACTTC.

The chain carries TRBV6-5 and TRBJ1-5; D possibly corresponds to TRBD1 (6 bases). The V and J ends lost 2 bases and 0 bases respectively, with 17 bases between them. The CDR3 covers 18 residues. Germline V gene sequence: CDR1 MNHEY, CDR2 SVGAGI. CDR3 protein: CASSYQGRGQHSNQPQHF. For the CDR3, the DNA is TGTGCCAGCAGTTACCAAGGAAGAGGACAGCATAGCAATCAGCCCCAGCATTTT.

V is TRBV5-1 and J is TRBJ2-7; 11 positions match TRBD2. This CDR3 has 15 residues. The junction had 3 bases not matched to a gene; V was cut back by 0 bases and J by 4 bases. Germline loops: CDR1 SGHRS, CDR2 YFSETQ. The DNA of the CDR3 is TGCGCCAGCAGCTTGGGACTAGCGGGGAATTACGAGCAGTACTTC. Its translation is CASSLGLAGNYEQYF.

In this sample, this clonotype turned up once. The chain carries TRBV10-3 and TRBJ1-5; perhaps TRBD1 as D (5 bases). V was trimmed by 5 bases and J by 7 bases, leaving 9 bases between them. Germline-derived CDR1 and CDR2 are ENHRY and SYGVKD. The CDR3 covers 12 residues. Here the CDR3 reads CAISSGTQPQHF. The DNA of the CDR3 is TGTGCCATCAGTTCCGGGACGCAGCCCCAGCATTTT.

The chain couples TRBV20-1 to TRBJ2-2; 8 nucleotides agree with TRBD1. V trimming: 3 bases; J trimming: 5 bases; junction bases outside the gene matches: 8. This CDR3 region has 15 residues. Germline V gene lookup returns CDR1 DFQATT and CDR2 SNEGSKA (reference sequence). The DNA for the CDR3 is TGCAGTGCTAGTTACCAGGGGGCTTTAACCGGGGAGCTGTTTTTT. This codes for CSASYQGALTGELFF.